Listed below are T cell receptor beta chains from one sample, sequenced in a study of T cell responses to AZD1222 COVID-19 vaccine. Libraries were prepared by immunoSEQ multiplex PCR; TCRdb keeps only in-frame clonotypes and omits some of them. This sample has approximately 150,000 clones, with roughly 93% found just once. Sample: peripheral blood, taken on day 0 of AZD1222 vaccination. These receptors were obtained from an adult in good health. The CDR3 runs from the conserved cysteine through the conserved F or W. Where a row states a size, it is once, few, many or the class of an expanded clone; other rows omit it.

>TRBJ1-5|TRBV27|.
CASSSYGTGINQPQHF
>TRBJ2-2|TRBV6-2/TRBV6-3|.
CASSYLLRRELFF
>TRBJ1-2|TRBV30|.
CAWSPTGYGYTF
>TRBJ2-1|TRBV19|.
CASSRVVNEQFF
>TRBJ1-5|TRBV12-3/TRBV12-4|.
CASGTGLAQPQHF
>TRBJ1-2|TRBV30|.
CAWSVGRLYTF
>TRBJ2-1|TRBV3-1/TRBV3-2|.
CASSQEGLVYNEQFF
>TRBJ2-3|TRBV6-5|.
CASSYLDRGGDTQYF
>TRBJ2-1|TRBV9|.
CASSVVLAGNNEQFF
>TRBJ1-3|TRBV6-6|few
CASSRRPGPISGNTIYF
>TRBJ2-3|TRBV11-3|.
CASSHFRGDTQYF
>TRBJ1-2|TRBV6-6|.
CASRSGQTYGYTF
>TRBJ2-5|TRBV28|.
CASSLRTGGQETQYF
>TRBJ2-3|TRBV28|.
CASTYGDTQYF
>TRBJ2-7|TRBV5-1|.
CASSATWGYEQYF
>TRBJ2-3|TRBV9|.
CASSRLTGGDTQYF
>TRBJ2-1|TRBV9|.
CASSATPGGLAGEGEQFF
>TRBJ2-2|TRBV7-9|once
CASSQGLWASRGTGELFF
>TRBJ2-2|TRBV3-1/TRBV3-2|.
CASSQETQGLGELFF
>TRBJ1-2|TRBV2|.
CASINTPSTGVNYGYTF
>TRBJ1-1|TRBV18|.
CASSPPEGPWEAFF
>TRBJ1-5|TRBV19|.
CASSTRTGVQPQHF
>TRBJ2-1|TRBV18|.
CASSRYTQGQGSYNEQFF
>TRBJ1-3|TRBV7-2|.
CASSTDRIISGNTIYF
>TRBJ2-1|TRBV2|.
CASMVGGTYNEQFF
>TRBJ2-6|TRBV10-3|.
CAISDPPGTGANVLTF
>TRBJ2-1|TRBV24-1|.
CATSDPGLAGAYEQFF
>TRBJ2-7|TRBV10-3|.
CAAQDGPPDEQYF
>TRBJ1-5|TRBV28|few
CASNYGGGSNQPQHF
>TRBJ1-1|TRBV10-3|.
CATRNPTGRVKGTEAFF
>TRBJ2-7|TRBV5-1|.
CASSSYSGYEQYF
>TRBJ2-2|TRBV5-1|.
CASSLVSSGVDTGELFF
>TRBJ2-1|TRBV27|.
CASSPAGGGRGGEQFF
>TRBJ2-2|TRBV5-1|.
CASSTDGNTGELFF
>TRBJ2-1|TRBV30|.
CALVGLSSYNEQFF
>TRBJ1-2|TRBV6-2/TRBV6-3|.
CASSYSTRKGYTF
>TRBJ2-7|TRBV5-1|.
CASSLEWGSYEQYF
>TRBJ2-3|TRBV9|once
CASSVRRANSVGRELTDTQYF
>TRBJ1-3|TRBV3-1/TRBV3-2|once
CASSQGTASSGNTIYF
>TRBJ2-7|TRBV2|.
CASSASDSYEQYF
>TRBJ1-5|TRBV9|.
CASSAGTGISNQPQHF
>TRBJ1-1|TRBV2|.
CASFSAQSGTEAFF
>TRBJ2-7|TRBV30|.
CAWSRDSTYEQYF
>TRBJ1-2|TRBV27|.
CASSLGQGGDYGYTF
>TRBJ2-5|TRBV19|.
CASSPEPDRGETQYF
>TRBJ2-7|TRBV15|.
CATSRDLSYEQYF
>TRBJ2-7|TRBV9|.
CASSQTNRDSYEQYF
>TRBJ2-1|TRBV7-9|.
CASSLYEQFF
>TRBJ2-2|TRBV28|.
CASSLWGLETSNTGELFF
>TRBJ2-3|TRBV19|.
CASNPDSTDTQYF